This TCR beta chain was obtained from a study of CD4+ T cells in melanoma. The CDR3 is made up of 14 amino acids. V gave up 2 bases and J gave up 3 bases, with 10 bases separating them. Per the germline V gene, CDR1 is KGHSH and CDR2 is LQKENI. The data were produced by immunoSEQ multiplex PCR, yet TCRdb's version contains in-frame clones alone and is incomplete. In the table there are around 13,000 clones, about 70% of which are singletons. Sequencing used cells from a culture (not recorded whether cultured in vitro). The sequence was collected from a human donor with melanoma. This sequence joins TRBV18 and TRBJ1-2; a possible D gene is TRBD1 (6 bases). Here the CDR3 reads CASSPTGQDYGYTF. DNA for the CDR3: TGTGCCAGCTCACCAACGGGACAAGACTATGGCTACACCTTC.